The 23 T cell receptor beta chains presented below share a single source sample, sequenced in a study of T-cell memory formation after mild COVID-19. MiXCR was run by TCRdb on the 5' RACE reads, yielding one entry per CDR3 protein. The sample carries 450,000 or so distinct CDR3 sequences, 15% to 25% recorded once. Source material: PBMCs or a T cell subset sorted from them (not recorded which). The receptors were sampled from an adult woman who had mild COVID-19 (a few samples of this study predate the infection). Cell type and time point are not known.

Here the CDR3 reads CASDGSGANVLTF. As DNA, the CDR3 is TGTGCCTCGGACGGCTCTGGGGCCAACGTCCTGACTTTC. The rearrangement links TRBV30 to TRBJ2-6; no definite D call. CDR1 is GTSNPN and CDR2 is SVGIG in the germline V gene (reference sequence). CDR3 length equals 13 residues. V lost 7 bases and J 0 bases, leaving 7 bases between the germline ends.

This clonotype was counted a few times. The chain couples TRBV4-1 to TRBJ2-1, with a weak D call TRBD2 (6 bases). CDR3 length equals 13 residues. Germline lookup yields CDR1 MGHRA and CDR2 YSYEKL. The V gene lost 1 base and the J gene lost 10 bases, with 11 bases spanning the gap. The CDR3 DNA sequence: TGCGCCAGCAGCCAAGTTGCGGGAAAGGAGCAGTTCTTC. Protein sequence: CASSQVAGKEQFF.

The CDR3 bases are TGCGCCAGCAGTCATTCTGACACCCGGAGCGATACGCAGTATTTT. Translating it yields CASSHSDTRSDTQYF. This chain uses TRBV23-1 with TRBJ2-3; unclear D gene. TRBV23-1 is an open reading frame whose function is uncertain. Trimming left V 3 bases short and J 6 bases short, with 16 bases between. This CDR3 has 15 amino acids.

The V and J genes are TRBV30 and TRBJ2-6; D not certain. Per the germline V gene, CDR1 is GTSNPN and CDR2 is SVGIG (reference sequence). Trimming stripped 0 bases from V and 0 bases from J, with 6 bases between. The CDR3 consists of 15 residues. This CDR3 is CAWSVVGSGANVLTF. In nucleotides, the CDR3 is TGTGCCTGGAGTGTTGTGGGCTCTGGGGCCAACGTCCTGACTTTC.

The gene calls are TRBV2 and TRBJ2-3; a weak D match, TRBD1 (6 bases). This CDR3 has 15 amino acids. CDR1 and CDR2 from the germline V gene are SNHLY and FYNNEI. V was trimmed by 3 bases and J by 0 bases, leaving 10 bases between them. The CDR3 here is CASSETQGSTDTQYF. CDR3 bases: TGTGCCAGCAGTGAGACACAGGGTAGCACAGATACGCAGTATTTT.

This chain joins TRBV15 and TRBJ1-5, with D possibly being TRBD1 (5 bases). Germline values: CDR1 LNHNV, CDR2 YYDKDF (reference sequence). The V gene lost 0 bases and the J gene lost 3 bases, with 12 bases spanning the gap. This CDR3 is 16 amino acids long. The CDR3 nucleotides are TGTGCCACCAGCAGAGATGGAAGACAGTCCAATCAGCCCCAGCATTTT. It encodes CATSRDGRQSNQPQHF.

This clonotype was seen only a few times. The chain is built from TRBV20-1 and TRBJ2-7, with 14 bases that match TRBD2. The CDR3 length is 15 residues. Trimming at V came to 4 bases and at J to 4 bases, leaving 6 bases not matched to a gene. Germline CDR1 is DFQATT and CDR2 is SNEGSKA (reference sequence). The CDR3 nucleotides are TGCAGTGCTACACCCGGGACTAGCGGGAGTTACGAGCAGTACTTC. Protein: CSATPGTSGSYEQYF.

This clonotype was seen once. The V gene is TRBV20-1, the J gene TRBJ1-1; TRBD1 aligns across 9 bases. The germline gives CDR1 DFQATT, CDR2 SNEGSKA (reference sequence). Trimming cost V 6 bases and J 4 bases; bases outside gene matches: 6. This CDR3 comprises 13 residues. The CDR3 bases are TGCAGTGCGGGGACAGGGAGCTTCACTGAAGCTTTCTTT. Its protein is CSAGTGSFTEAFF.

This clonotype was detected ten times or more. The chain links TRBV5-1 to TRBJ2-7; 9 nucleotides agree with TRBD1. Germline V CDR1 and CDR2: SGHRS, YFSETQ. The J segment lost 2 bases and the V segment lost 5 bases, leaving 11 bases of the junction unmatched. This CDR3 region has 16 residues. The CDR3 coding sequence is TGCGCCAGCAGTTCCCTCACAGGGGGCCCAACCTACGAGCAGTACTTC. The encoded protein is CASSSLTGGPTYEQYF.

This clonotype has only a few counts. This chain connects TRBV4-3 to TRBJ1-2; D is uncertain. The germline V gene has CDR1 LGHNA and CDR2 YSLEER. Trimming shortened V by 0 bases and J by 4 bases, and 6 bases separated the two germline ends. CDR3 size: 13 residues. The DNA for the CDR3 is TGCGCCAGCAGCCAAGAGCTAACCTATGGCTACACCTTC. Its protein is CASSQELTYGYTF.

The chain joins TRBV7-8 to TRBJ2-5, with D tentatively TRBD1 (5 bases). The V and J ends lost 5 bases and 5 bases respectively, with 12 bases between them. The CDR3 is made up of 13 amino acids. Germline V CDR1 and CDR2: SGHVS, FQNEAQ. DNA of the CDR3: TGTGCCAGCAGCCCACGCCACAGGGAGACCCAGTACTTC. Encoded protein: CASSPRHRETQYF.

This clonotype occurred a few times. Written as DNA, the CDR3 is TGTGCCAGCCGGACAGGGGTGGGAGAGACCCAGTACTTC. Its protein product is CASRTGVGETQYF. The V call is TRBV2, the J call TRBJ2-5; 9 nucleotides align to TRBD1. The V and J ends lost 8 bases and 4 bases, in that order; junction bases with no gene match: 5. Germline CDR1 reads SNHLY; CDR2 reads FYNNEI. This CDR3 is built from 13 residues.

The chain has TRBV6-5 and TRBJ2-2, with TRBD1 matching 9 bases. Trimming cost V 6 bases and J 1 base; bases outside gene matches: 6. This CDR3 is 16 amino acids long. Germline V gene data show CDR1 as MNHEY and CDR2 as SVGAGI. Here the CDR3 DNA reads TGTGCCAGCAGGGAAATGGGACAGGGGAACACCGGGGAGCTGTTTTTT. This encodes CASREMGQGNTGELFF.

The chain links TRBV10-3 to TRBJ2-3; 11 nucleotides agree with TRBD1. Germline CDR1 reads ENHRY; CDR2 reads SYGVKD. CDR3 length: 17 amino acids. V lost 3 bases, J lost 2 bases, and 7 bases stayed unmatched. CDR3 amino acids: CAISDPGQGAYTDTQYF. The CDR3 DNA reads as TGTGCCATCAGTGATCCCGGACAGGGGGCTTACACAGATACGCAGTATTTT.

The sample holds a few counts of this clonotype. The rearrangement links TRBV29-1 to TRBJ2-7; perhaps TRBD1 as D (5 bases). CDR3 length: 14 amino acids. From germline, CDR1 is SQVTM and CDR2 ANQGSEA. V dropped 7 bases and J dropped 2 bases, with 18 bases sitting between them. The CDR3 here is CSGADPDSAYEQYF. CDR3 nucleotide sequence: TGCAGCGGTGCGGATCCCGACAGTGCCTACGAGCAGTACTTC.

The chain carries TRBV12-5 and TRBJ2-5; D remains ambiguous. The CDR3 is 12 residues long. Germline values: CDR1 LGHNT, CDR2 FRNRAP. Trimming took 6 bases from V and 4 from J, leaving 9 bases between them. CDR3 in amino acids: CASGHSRETQYF. CDR3 sequence (DNA): TGTGCTAGTGGACACTCCCGAGAGACCCAGTACTTC.

The chain carries TRBV9 and TRBJ1-3; D is uncertain. V lost 0 bases and J lost 2, with 6 bases in between. This CDR3 contains 14 residues. Germline CDR1 reads SGDLS; CDR2 reads YYNGEE. The CDR3 DNA is TGTGCCAGCAGCGTAGATCGAACTGGAAACACCATATATTTT. This gives the protein CASSVDRTGNTIYF.

CDR3 residues: CASSDNDGELFF. The CDR3 DNA reads TGTGCCAGCAGTGATAATGACGGGGAGCTGTTTTTT. The chain combines TRBV2 with TRBJ2-2; D remains ambiguous. This CDR3 contains 12 residues. Trimming took 3 bases from V and 7 from J, leaving 6 bases between them. Germline V lookup: CDR1 SNHLY, CDR2 FYNNEI. The variable domain in full, with the rest retrieved from reference TRBV2 and TRBJ2-2, is EPEVTQTPSHQVTQMGQEVILRCVPISNHLYFYWYRQILGQKVEFLVSFYNNEISEKSEIFDDQFSVERPDGSNFTLKIRSTKLEDSAMYFCASSDNDGELFFGEGSRLTVL.

The chain has TRBV5-1 and TRBJ1-2, with 10 bases identical to TRBD1. CDR3 size: 13 residues. The ends lost 4 bases at V and 7 bases at J; junction bases unmatched: 4. Looked up from germline, CDR1 is SGHRS and CDR2 is YFSETQ. CDR3 protein: CASSPGQGVGYTF. In nucleotides, the CDR3 is TGCGCCAGCAGCCCAGGACAGGGGGTTGGCTACACCTTC. Combining the CDR3 with reference TRBV5-1 and TRBJ1-2 gives the whole variable domain KAGVTQTPRYLIKTRGQQVTLSCSPISGHRSVSWYQQTPGQGLQFLFEYFSETQRNKGNFPGRFSGRQFSNSRSEMNVSTLELGDSALYLCASSPGQGVGYTFGSGTRLTVV.

This clonotype was counted once. The genes are TRBV4-2 and TRBJ2-7; 8 nucleotides line up with TRBD1. Germline V gene data show CDR1 as LGHNA and CDR2 as YNFKEQ. The CDR3 length is 14 residues. Trimming took 5 bases from V and 7 from J; bases not matched to a gene: 10. CDR3 sequence: CASSARQGPREQYF. CDR3 bases: TGTGCCAGCAGCGCACGACAGGGGCCTAGGGAGCAGTACTTC.

The CDR3 DNA sequence: TGTGCCAGCAGCTTTACCCCAATAGCGGGGGCCCCCACAGATACGCAGTATTTT. Its protein is CASSFTPIAGAPTDTQYF. The chain employs TRBV11-2 and TRBJ2-3, with 9 bases matching TRBD2. Germline CDR1 is SGHAT and CDR2 is FQNNGV. This CDR3 has 18 amino acids. The V gene end was trimmed by 3 bases and the J gene end by 2 bases; junction bases not matched to a gene: 12.

This chain connects TRBV12-3 or TRBV12-4 to TRBJ2-7, with D possibly TRBD1 on 6 matching bases. The CDR3 extends over 16 amino acids. The V end was cut by 6 bases, the J end by 0 bases, with 18 bases between. The DNA for the CDR3 is TGTGCCAGCAGCTCGGACAGCCTCAGGGGCTCCTACGAGCAGTACTTC. Encoded protein: CASSSDSLRGSYEQYF.

The rearrangement links TRBV4-1 to TRBJ2-3; D is ambiguous. Trimming took off 0 bases at V and 8 bases at J, with 15 bases between the two ends. The CDR3 is 15 amino acids. CDR1 is MGHRA and CDR2 is YSYEKL in the germline V gene. CDR3 DNA: TGCGCCAGCAGCCAAGATAATCCCGCCCGCGGTACGCAGTATTTT. Residues: CASSQDNPARGTQYF.